The rows below give T cell receptor beta chains drawn from one sample of a study of blood T cells in healthy people across ages. TCRdb redid the calling of the 5' RACE reads with MiXCR, one entry per CDR3 protein. This sample has 1,500,000 or so distinct CDR3 sequences, with approximately 59% found just once. The sequencing sample was made of blood. These receptor sequences come from a young man in good health. CDR3s include the opening cysteine and the closing phenylalanine or tryptophan. The order of the fields is V gene, CDR3 length, CDR3 protein.

TRBV11-2 11 CASSPTHEQFF
TRBV25-1 14 CASSPRMSTDTQYF
TRBV3-1 17 CASSQGYQAGGWETQYF
TRBV9 14 CASSDQGQADTQYF
TRBV20-1 15 CSAFETEFSNQPQHF
TRBV14 14 CASSQSAGSGRQYF
TRBV28 14 CASSPRLINQPQHF
TRBV10-3 16 CAISNVIAGGLYEQYF
TRBV7-2 18 CASSLAGLAGGFGYEQYF
TRBV20-1 15 CSARELAGFYNEQFF
TRBV29-1 12 CSVGSLNQPQHF
TRBV6-5 16 CASSHTRDSFYNEQFF
TRBV19 14 CASSWTKPTDTQYF
TRBV6-2/TRBV6-3 12 CASSYSRGGYTF
TRBV29-1 15 CSVGVTSGPPYEQFF
TRBV5-1 14 CASSPSGWGNEQFF
TRBV10-3 11 CAINESTEQYF